This T cell receptor beta chain was observed in a study of blood T cell repertoires in COVID-19 (dated by TCRdb to the early 2020s). In the study overall: Collaborator samples came from the United States, Italy and Spain and covered acute and convalescent phases of COVID-19. The material from the prospective study consisted of cDNA or gDNA derived from T cells, B-cell-depleted T cells, or PBMCs. Deeply sampled blood TCRbeta repertoires from subjects exposed to, actively infected with, or recovered from COVID-19 were included in the dataset. The repertoires were released in a freely available public database intended as a resource for research on the immune response to SARS-CoV-2. The samples were drawn from the first 160 participants of the ongoing ImmuneRACE study and from 1,200 or so subjects provided by 6 global collaborators. A de-identified subject ID, COVID-19 status, age in years and sex were almost always included in the sample metadata. Where available, HLA class I and class II types were obtained from metadata supplied by the sample provider rather than from assay-based typing. General conclusions and limits of the study: The quantity of clinical and demographic metadata differed by source and by participant and was supplied without curation.

TCRbeta CDR3 regions were amplified from genomic DNA using the immunoSEQ Assay, a bias-controlled multiplex PCR. As for the authors' bioinformatics: The number of nucleated cells in each sample was estimated by amplification of reference gene primers within the assay. To quantify the absolute abundance of each unique TCRbeta CDR3 rearrangement, sequence reads were collapsed and filtered. For each sample, productive Simpson clonality was calculated as the square root of Simpson's diversity index across productive rearrangements. TCRdb re-hosts the immuneACCESS table, in-frame sequences only. Its copies lack some clones; in the studies checked, an unresolved V gene accounts for under half of them, and the cause for the rest is not known. That table supplies the V and J calls and clone size; D and trimming were determined from the DNA. In this sample the table shows some 240,000 clones, 70% to 85% of which occur a single time. Clones ranked in the top ten supply 9.7% of the sample.

Each collaborating institution followed its own protocols to collect whole blood in K2EDTA tubes. For TCRbeta analysis, collaborators shipped samples in one of three forms: frozen whole blood, isolated PBMCs, or DNA extracted from either of those sample types. For this clone: Its antigen target is currently unknown. Base qualities are missing; no much larger clone stands one base away.

V is shortened by 5 bases, J by 0 bases, and the region joining them spans 13 bases. The CDR3 contains 16 residues, cysteine and phenylalanine counted. Solely the CDR3 DNA is kept, with 48 bases framed from the first base. The germline V gene sets CDR1 to SGHTA and CDR2 to FQGNSA. The receptor was derived from a man aged 50 to 60 with active or convalescent COVID-19. The sequence is built from TRBV7-2 and TRBJ2-2; TRBD2 is perhaps the D gene, given 5 matching bases. The sequenced sample consisted of peripheral blood. The DNA is as follows: TGTGCCAGCAGCCCCCGGGAACCTACGAACACCGGGGAGCTGTTTTTT. Its amino acids are CASSPREPTNTGELFF.